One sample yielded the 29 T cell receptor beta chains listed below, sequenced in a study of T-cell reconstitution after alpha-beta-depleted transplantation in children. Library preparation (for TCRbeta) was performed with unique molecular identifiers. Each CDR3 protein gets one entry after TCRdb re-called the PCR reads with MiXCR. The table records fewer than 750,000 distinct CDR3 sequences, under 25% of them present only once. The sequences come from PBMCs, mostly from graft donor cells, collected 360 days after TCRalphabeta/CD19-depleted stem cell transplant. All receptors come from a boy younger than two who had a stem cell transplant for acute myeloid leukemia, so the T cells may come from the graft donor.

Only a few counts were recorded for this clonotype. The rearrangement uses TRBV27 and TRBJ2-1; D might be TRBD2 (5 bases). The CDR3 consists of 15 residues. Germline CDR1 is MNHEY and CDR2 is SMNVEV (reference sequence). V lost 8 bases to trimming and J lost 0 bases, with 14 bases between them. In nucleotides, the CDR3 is TGTGCCAGCCAGAAACCCGGGGACTCCTACAATGAGCAGTTCTTC. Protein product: CASQKPGDSYNEQFF.

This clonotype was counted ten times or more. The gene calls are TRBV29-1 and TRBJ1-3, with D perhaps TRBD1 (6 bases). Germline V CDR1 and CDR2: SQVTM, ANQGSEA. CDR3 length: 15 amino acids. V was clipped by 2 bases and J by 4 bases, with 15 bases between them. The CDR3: CSVESPQGEGNTIYF. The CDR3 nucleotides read TGCAGCGTTGAATCCCCACAGGGAGAGGGAAACACCATATATTTT.

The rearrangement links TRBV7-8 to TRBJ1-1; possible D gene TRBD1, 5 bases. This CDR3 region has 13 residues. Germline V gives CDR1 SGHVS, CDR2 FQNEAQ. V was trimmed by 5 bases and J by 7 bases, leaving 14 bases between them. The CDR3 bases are TGTGCCAGCAGCCGAAGGGCAGGGCATGAAGCTTTCTTT. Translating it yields CASSRRAGHEAFF. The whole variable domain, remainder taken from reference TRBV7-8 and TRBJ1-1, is GAGVSQSPRYKVAKRGQDVALRCDPISGHVSLFWYQQALGQGPEFLTYFQNEAQLDKSGLPSDRFFAERPEGSVSTLKIQRTQQEDSAVYLCASSRRAGHEAFFGQGTRLTVV.

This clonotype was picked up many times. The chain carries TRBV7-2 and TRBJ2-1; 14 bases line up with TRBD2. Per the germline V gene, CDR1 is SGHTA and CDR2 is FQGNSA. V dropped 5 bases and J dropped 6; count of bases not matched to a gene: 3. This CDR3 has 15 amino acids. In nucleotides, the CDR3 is TGTGCCAGCAGCCCGACTAGCGGGGGGGCCAATGAGCAGTTCTTC. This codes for CASSPTSGGANEQFF.

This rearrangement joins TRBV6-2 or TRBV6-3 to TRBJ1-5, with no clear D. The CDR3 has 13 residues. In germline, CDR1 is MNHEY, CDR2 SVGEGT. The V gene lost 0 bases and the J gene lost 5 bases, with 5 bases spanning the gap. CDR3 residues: CASSYSTYQPQHF. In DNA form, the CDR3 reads TGTGCCAGCAGTTACTCGACCTATCAGCCCCAGCATTTT.

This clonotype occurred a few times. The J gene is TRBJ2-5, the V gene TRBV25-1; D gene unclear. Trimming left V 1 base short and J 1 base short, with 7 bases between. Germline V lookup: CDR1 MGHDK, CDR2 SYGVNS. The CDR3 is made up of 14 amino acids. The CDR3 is CASSEFKSQETQYF. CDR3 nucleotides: TGTGCCAGCAGTGAATTTAAGTCCCAAGAGACCCAGTACTTC. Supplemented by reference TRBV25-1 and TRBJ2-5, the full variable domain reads EADIYQTPRYLVIGTGKKITLECSQTMGHDKMYWYQQDPGMELHLIHYSYGVNSTEKGDLSSESTVSRIRTEHFPLTLESARPSHTSQYLCASSEFKSQETQYFGPGTRLLVL.

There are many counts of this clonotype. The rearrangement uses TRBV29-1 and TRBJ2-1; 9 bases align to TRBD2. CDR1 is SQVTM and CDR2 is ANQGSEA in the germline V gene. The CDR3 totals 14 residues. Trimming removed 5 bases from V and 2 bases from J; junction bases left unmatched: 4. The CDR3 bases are TGCAGCGTTAACGTAGCGGGGGCCTACAATGAGCAGTTCTTC. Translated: CSVNVAGAYNEQFF.

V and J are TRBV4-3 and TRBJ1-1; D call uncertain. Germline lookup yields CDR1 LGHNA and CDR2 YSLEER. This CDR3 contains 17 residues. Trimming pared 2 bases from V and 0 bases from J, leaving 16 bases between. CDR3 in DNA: TGCGCCAGCAGCCAATTGTCCGGGATAGGGATGAACACTGAAGCTTTCTTT. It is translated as CASSQLSGIGMNTEAFF.

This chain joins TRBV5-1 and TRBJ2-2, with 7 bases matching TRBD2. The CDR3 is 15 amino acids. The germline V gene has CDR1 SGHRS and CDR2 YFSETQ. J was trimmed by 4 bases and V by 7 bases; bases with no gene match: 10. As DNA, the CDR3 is TGCGCCAGCTCCCAGGGAGGGCCAGGCACCGGGGAGCTGTTTTTT. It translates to CASSQGGPGTGELFF.

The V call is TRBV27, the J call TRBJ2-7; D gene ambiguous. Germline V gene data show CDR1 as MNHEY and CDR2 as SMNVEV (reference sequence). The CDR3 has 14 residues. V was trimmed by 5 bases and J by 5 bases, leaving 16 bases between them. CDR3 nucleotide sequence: TGTGCCAGCAGTCCCCGGTGGGGTCAGGACGAGCAGTACTTC. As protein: CASSPRWGQDEQYF.

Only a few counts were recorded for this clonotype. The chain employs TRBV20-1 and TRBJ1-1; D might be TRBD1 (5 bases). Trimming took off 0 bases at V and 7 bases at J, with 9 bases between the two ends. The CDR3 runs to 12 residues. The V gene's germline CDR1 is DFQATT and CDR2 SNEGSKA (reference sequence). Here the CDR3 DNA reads TGCAGTGCTAGAGACAGGGACTTTGAAGCTTTCTTT. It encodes CSARDRDFEAFF.

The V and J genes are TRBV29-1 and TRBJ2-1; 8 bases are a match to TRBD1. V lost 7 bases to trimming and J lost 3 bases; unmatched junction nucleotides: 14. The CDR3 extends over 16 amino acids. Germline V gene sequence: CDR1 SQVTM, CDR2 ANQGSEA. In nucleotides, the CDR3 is TGCAGCGGGTTAAAAGGGCGACAGGGGCACTACAATGAGCAGTTCTTC. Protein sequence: CSGLKGRQGHYNEQFF.

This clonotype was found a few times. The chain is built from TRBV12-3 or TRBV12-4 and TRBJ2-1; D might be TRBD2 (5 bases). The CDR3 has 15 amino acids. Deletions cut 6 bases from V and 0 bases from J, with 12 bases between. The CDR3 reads CASSLDFPSYNEQFF. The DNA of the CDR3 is TGTGCCAGCAGCCTGGACTTCCCCTCCTACAATGAGCAGTTCTTC.

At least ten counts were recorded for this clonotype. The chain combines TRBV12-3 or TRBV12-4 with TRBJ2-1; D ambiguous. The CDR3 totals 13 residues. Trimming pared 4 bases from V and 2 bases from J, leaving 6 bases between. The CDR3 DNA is TGTGCCAGCAGTTCGCTAGCCTACAATGAGCAGTTCTTC. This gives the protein CASSSLAYNEQFF.

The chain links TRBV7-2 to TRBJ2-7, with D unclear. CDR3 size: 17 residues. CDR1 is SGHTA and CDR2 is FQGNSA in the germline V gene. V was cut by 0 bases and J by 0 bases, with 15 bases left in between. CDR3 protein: CASSLASGGPPSYEQYF. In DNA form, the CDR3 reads TGTGCCAGCAGCTTAGCTTCGGGCGGACCTCCCTCCTACGAGCAGTACTTC.

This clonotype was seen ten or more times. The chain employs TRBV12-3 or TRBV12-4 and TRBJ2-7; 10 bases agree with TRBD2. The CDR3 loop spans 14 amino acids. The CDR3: CASSLAGAPYEQYV. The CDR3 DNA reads TGTGCCAGCAGTCTAGCGGGGGCACCCTACGAGCAGTACGTC.

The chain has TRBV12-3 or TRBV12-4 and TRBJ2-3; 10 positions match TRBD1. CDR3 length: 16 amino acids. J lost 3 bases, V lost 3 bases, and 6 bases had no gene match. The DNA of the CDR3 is TGTGCCAGCAGTTTGGAGACAGGGGGCCGGACAGATACGCAGTATTTT. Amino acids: CASSLETGGRTDTQYF.

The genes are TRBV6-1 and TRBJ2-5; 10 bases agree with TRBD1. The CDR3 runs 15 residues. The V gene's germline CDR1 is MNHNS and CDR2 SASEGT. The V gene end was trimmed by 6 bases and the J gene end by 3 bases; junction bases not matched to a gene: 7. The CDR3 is CASRGQGTGEETQYF. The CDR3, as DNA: TGTGCCAGCAGAGGCCAGGGGACAGGGGAAGAGACCCAGTACTTC.

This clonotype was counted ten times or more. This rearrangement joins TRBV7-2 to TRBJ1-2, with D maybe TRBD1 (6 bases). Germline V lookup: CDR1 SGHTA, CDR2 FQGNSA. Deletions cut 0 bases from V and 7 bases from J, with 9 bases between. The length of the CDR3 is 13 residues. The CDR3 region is CASSLAGGRGYTF. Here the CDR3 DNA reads TGTGCCAGCAGCTTAGCAGGGGGACGTGGCTACACCTTC.

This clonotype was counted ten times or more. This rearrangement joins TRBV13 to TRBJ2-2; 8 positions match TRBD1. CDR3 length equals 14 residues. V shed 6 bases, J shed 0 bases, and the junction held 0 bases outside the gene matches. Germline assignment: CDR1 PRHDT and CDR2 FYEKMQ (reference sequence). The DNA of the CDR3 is TGTGCCAGCAGGGACAGGGCGAACACCGGGGAGCTGTTTTTT. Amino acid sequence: CASRDRANTGELFF.

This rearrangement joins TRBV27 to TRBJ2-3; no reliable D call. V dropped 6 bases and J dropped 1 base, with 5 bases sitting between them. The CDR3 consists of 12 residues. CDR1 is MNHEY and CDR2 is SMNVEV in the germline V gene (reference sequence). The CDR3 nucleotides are TGTGCCAGCAGAACCCGCACAGATACGCAGTATTTT. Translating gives CASRTRTDTQYF.

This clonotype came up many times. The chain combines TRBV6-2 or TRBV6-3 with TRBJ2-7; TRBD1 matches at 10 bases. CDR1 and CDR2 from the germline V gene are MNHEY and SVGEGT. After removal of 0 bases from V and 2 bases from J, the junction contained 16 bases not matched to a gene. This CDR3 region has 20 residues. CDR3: CASSYSPPGTGVDRTYEQYV. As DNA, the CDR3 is TGTGCCAGCAGTTACTCTCCACCCGGGACAGGGGTCGACCGAACCTACGAGCAGTACGTC.

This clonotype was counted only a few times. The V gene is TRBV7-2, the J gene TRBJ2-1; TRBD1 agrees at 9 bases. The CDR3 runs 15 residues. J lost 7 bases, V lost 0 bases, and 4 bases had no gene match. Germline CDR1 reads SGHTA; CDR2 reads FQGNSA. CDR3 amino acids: CASSLAQGARNEQFF. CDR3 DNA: TGTGCCAGCAGCTTAGCACAGGGGGCAAGGAATGAGCAGTTCTTC. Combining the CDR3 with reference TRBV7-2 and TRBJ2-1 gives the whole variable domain GAGVSQSPSNKVTEKGKDVELRCDPISGHTALYWYRQSLGQGLEFLIYFQGNSAPDKSGLPSDRFSAERTGGSVSTLTIQRTQQEDSAVYLCASSLAQGARNEQFFGPGTRLTVL.

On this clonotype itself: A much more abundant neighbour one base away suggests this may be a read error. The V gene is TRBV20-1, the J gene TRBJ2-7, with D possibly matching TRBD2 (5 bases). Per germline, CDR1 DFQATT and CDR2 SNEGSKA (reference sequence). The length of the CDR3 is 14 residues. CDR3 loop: CSASWQEVSYKQYF. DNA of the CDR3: TGCAGTGCTAGTTGGCAGGAGGTCTCCTACAAGCAGTACTTC.

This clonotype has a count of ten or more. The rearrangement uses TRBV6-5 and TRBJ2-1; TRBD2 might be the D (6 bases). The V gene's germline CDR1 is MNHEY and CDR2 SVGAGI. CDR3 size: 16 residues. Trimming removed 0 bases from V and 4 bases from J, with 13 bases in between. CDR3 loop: CASSYSLGRRYNEQFF. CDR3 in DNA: TGTGCCAGCAGTTACTCTCTAGGGAGGCGGTACAATGAGCAGTTCTTC.

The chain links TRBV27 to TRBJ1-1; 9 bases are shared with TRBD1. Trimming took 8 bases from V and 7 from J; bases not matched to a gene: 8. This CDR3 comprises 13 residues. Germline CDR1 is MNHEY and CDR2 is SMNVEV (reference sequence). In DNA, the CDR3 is TGTGCCAGCGGGCGCGGACAGGGGTTTGAAGCTTTCTTT. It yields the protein CASGRGQGFEAFF.

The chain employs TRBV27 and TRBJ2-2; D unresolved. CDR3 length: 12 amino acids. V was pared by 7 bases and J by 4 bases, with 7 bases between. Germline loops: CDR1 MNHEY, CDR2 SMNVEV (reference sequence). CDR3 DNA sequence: TGTGCCAGCACCCCGACCACCGGGGAGCTGTTTTTT. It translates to CASTPTTGELFF.

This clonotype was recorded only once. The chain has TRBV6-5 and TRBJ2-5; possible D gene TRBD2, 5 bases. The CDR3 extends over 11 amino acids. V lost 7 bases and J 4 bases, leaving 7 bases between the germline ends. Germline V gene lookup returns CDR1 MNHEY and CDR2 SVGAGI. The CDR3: CASTGLETQYF. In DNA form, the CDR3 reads TGTGCCAGCACGGGGTTAGAGACCCAGTACTTC.

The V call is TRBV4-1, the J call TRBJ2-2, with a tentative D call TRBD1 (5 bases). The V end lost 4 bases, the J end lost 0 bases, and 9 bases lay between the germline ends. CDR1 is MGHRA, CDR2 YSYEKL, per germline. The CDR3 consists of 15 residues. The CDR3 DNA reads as TGCGCCAGCAGCCCACAGGACGCGAACACCGGGGAGCTGTTTTTT. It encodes CASSPQDANTGELFF.